This TCR beta chain was documented in a study of glioma-infiltrating T cells. The study's findings and limits: Very few CDR3 sequences were shared between tissue and blood. Non-neoplastic patients had below-expected tissue-blood divergence, while all gliomas exceeded expectation.

With respect to this clonotype: Antigen unknown.

The iRepertoire nested amplicon-rescue multiplex PCR amplified TCR alpha and beta CDR3s from RNA. Tissue mRNA or PBMC total RNA, roughly 90-400 ng, went into one-step reverse transcription and amplification. TCRdb re-called the multiplex PCR reads with MiXCR, one entry per CDR3 protein. Found here are roughly 200,000 distinct CDR3 sequences, over 40% of them singletons; the top ten hold 4% to 6.5%. The CDR3 extends over 15 amino acids. Deletions cut 3 bases from V and 2 bases from J, with 14 bases between. Germline V CDR1 and CDR2: GTSNPN, SVGIG (reference sequence). This TCR was recovered from a human donor with low-grade glioma or glioblastoma, undergoing nonglioma brain surgery, or in good health (not recorded which). The chain combines TRBV30 with TRBJ2-1, with unresolved D. Sequenced material: glioma tissue, nonneoplastic brain tissue, or PBMCs (not recorded which). CDR3 in amino acids: CAWSRGPPTYNEQFF. In DNA, the CDR3 is TGTGCCTGGAGCCGAGGACCGCCAACCTACAATGAGCAGTTCTTC. Based on the CDR3 plus reference TRBV30 and TRBJ2-1, the full variable domain is SQTIHQWPATLVQPVGSPLSLECTVEGTSNPNLYWYRQAAGRGLQLLFYSVGIGQISSEVPQNLSASRPQDRQFILSSKKLLLSDSGFYLCAWSRGPPTYNEQFFGPGTRLTVL.